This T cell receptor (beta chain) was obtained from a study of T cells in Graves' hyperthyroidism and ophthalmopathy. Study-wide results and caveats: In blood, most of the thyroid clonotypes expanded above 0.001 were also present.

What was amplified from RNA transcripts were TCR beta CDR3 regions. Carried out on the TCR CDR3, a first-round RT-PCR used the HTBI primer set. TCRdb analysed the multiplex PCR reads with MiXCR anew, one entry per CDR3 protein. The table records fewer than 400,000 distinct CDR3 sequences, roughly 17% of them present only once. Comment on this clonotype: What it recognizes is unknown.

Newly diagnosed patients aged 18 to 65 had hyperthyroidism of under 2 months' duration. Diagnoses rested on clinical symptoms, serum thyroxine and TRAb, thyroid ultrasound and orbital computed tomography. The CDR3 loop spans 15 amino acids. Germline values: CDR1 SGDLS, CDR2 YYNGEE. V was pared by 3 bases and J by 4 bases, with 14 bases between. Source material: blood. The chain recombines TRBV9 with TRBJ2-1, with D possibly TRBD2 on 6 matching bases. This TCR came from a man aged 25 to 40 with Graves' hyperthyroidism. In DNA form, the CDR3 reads TGTGCCAGCAGCGGCAATGTGGGGGGATACAATGAGCAGTTCTTC. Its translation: CASSGNVGGYNEQFF.